The 24 T cell receptor beta chains in this list originate from one sample, sequenced in a study of cytomegalovirus exposure and HLA in healthy donors. Vbeta (60) and Jbeta (13) primers were used in the PCR. TCRdb keeps only in-frame clones here, not all; method: immunoSEQ multiplex PCR. The data show tens of thousands of clones, 6.5% to 8% seen once. Source material: PBMCs. The receptor source for this set is a man aged 45 to 65 in good health and CMV-seronegative.

This clone was detected only a few times. The chain links TRBV18 to TRBJ2-5, with D tentatively TRBD1 (5 bases). From germline, CDR1 is KGHSH and CDR2 LQKENI. This CDR3 has 18 amino acids. V dropped 1 base and J dropped 1 base, with 19 bases sitting between them. CDR3 protein: CASSPLGASGIGQETQYF. The CDR3 DNA reads as TGTGCCAGCTCACCACTTGGGGCATCAGGGATTGGCCAAGAGACCCAGTACTTC.

This chain uses TRBV7-9 with TRBJ2-2; TRBD2 aligns across 10 bases. The CDR3 consists of 18 residues. In germline, CDR1 is SEHNR, CDR2 FQNEAQ (reference sequence). The junction had 9 bases not matched to a gene; V was cut back by 5 bases and J by 0 bases. This chain's CDR3 is CASSPTTSGPPNTGELFF. The CDR3 DNA sequence: TGTGCCAGCAGCCCTACGACTAGCGGGCCCCCGAACACCGGGGAGCTGTTTTTT.

This clone occurred a few times. This rearrangement joins TRBV6-5 to TRBJ2-5, with D perhaps TRBD1 (5 bases). Germline V gene lookup returns CDR1 MNHEY and CDR2 SVGAGI. V dropped 2 bases and J dropped 4 bases, with 14 bases sitting between them. The CDR3 has 15 amino acids. The CDR3 DNA reads TGTGCCAGCAGTTACGGAATGCAGGGCTTAGAGACCCAGTACTTC. Its protein product is CASSYGMQGLETQYF.

This clone has only a few counts. The rearrangement uses TRBV5-6 and TRBJ1-4; 9 bases are a match to TRBD1. J was trimmed by 0 bases and V by 0 bases; bases with no gene match: 6. The CDR3 has 18 residues. Per the germline V gene, CDR1 is SGHDT and CDR2 is YYEEEE. CDR3 amino acids: CASSLAGQGLATNEKLFF. The DNA of the CDR3 is TGTGCCAGCAGCTTGGCGGGACAGGGCCTTGCAACTAATGAAAAACTGTTTTTT.

V is TRBV6-5 and J is TRBJ2-5, with D possibly matching TRBD2 (6 bases). In germline, CDR1 is MNHEY, CDR2 SVGAGI. This CDR3 has 13 amino acids. V shed 4 bases and J shed 3 bases, with 9 bases lying between them. CDR3 DNA: TGTGCCAGCAGTTGGGGGGATAAAGAGACCCAGTACTTC. Its protein is CASSWGDKETQYF.

The rearrangement joins TRBV19 to TRBJ2-3, with TRBD2 identical over 7 bases. The V segment lost 3 bases and the J segment 2 bases; nucleotides outside the gene matches: 8. CDR1 is LNHDA and CDR2 is SQIVND in the germline V gene (reference sequence). CDR3 length equals 16 residues. CDR3 loop: CASSITSGAPTDTQYF. In DNA form, the CDR3 reads TGTGCCAGTAGTATTACCAGCGGGGCTCCCACAGATACGCAGTATTTT. Looking up the rest from reference TRBV19 and TRBJ2-3 gives the full variable domain: DGGITQSPKYLFRKEGQNVTLSCEQNLNHDAMYWYRQDPGQGLRLIYYSQIVNDFQKGDIAEGYSVSREKKESFPLTVTSAQKNPTAFYLCASSITSGAPTDTQYFGPGTRLTVL.

This clone appeared a few times. This sequence joins TRBV6-1 and TRBJ1-4; 8 bases agree with TRBD1. There are 15 residues in the CDR3. Germline lookup yields CDR1 MNHNS and CDR2 SASEGT. With 4 bases clipped from V and 3 bases from J, the junction kept 4 bases outside the gene matches. In DNA, the CDR3 is TGTGCCAGCAGTGGCACAGGGGGACCTAATGAAAAACTGTTTTTT. It specifies CASSGTGGPNEKLFF.

The chain couples TRBV18 to TRBJ2-5; no reliable D call. V was shortened by 3 bases and J by 9 bases, with 17 bases between the two germline ends. The length of the CDR3 is 14 residues. In germline, CDR1 is KGHSH, CDR2 LQKENI. The CDR3 nucleotides are TGTGCCAGCTCACCCTGGTCAGTTACCGAGGCCCAGTACTTC. As protein: CASSPWSVTEAQYF.

The rearrangement uses TRBV6-1 and TRBJ1-5, with a tentative D call TRBD1 (6 bases). The germline gives CDR1 MNHNS, CDR2 SASEGT. Trimming removed 0 bases from V and 1 base from J, with 13 bases in between. The CDR3 runs 17 residues. The CDR3 DNA follows: TGTGCCAGCAGTGAAGCTTCGGGGGGGGCGAGCAATCAGCCCCAGCATTTT. Its protein is CASSEASGGASNQPQHF.

This clone was seen more than once but under ten times. The chain uses TRBV7-3 and TRBJ2-3, with TRBD2 identical over 7 bases. Germline V gives CDR1 SGHTA, CDR2 FQGTGA. J was trimmed by 3 bases and V by 1 base; bases with no gene match: 10. This CDR3 region has 17 residues. This chain's CDR3 is CASSLRARGESTDTQYF. The CDR3 nucleotides are TGTGCCAGCAGCTTAAGGGCCCGGGGGGAGAGTACAGATACGCAGTATTTT.

This clone was observed a few times. The CDR3, as DNA: TGTGCCAGCAGCAACGACCCCGGGGAGACCCAGTACTTC. Protein sequence: CASSNDPGETQYF. This chain joins TRBV14 and TRBJ2-5, with D hard to call. The CDR3 has 13 amino acids. V was clipped by 5 bases and J by 5 bases, with 12 bases between them. CDR1 SGHDN and CDR2 FVKESK come from the germline V gene.

A remark on this clone: In the same sample, other DNA sequences code for this CDR3. The chain links TRBV9 to TRBJ2-5; D is possibly TRBD1 (9 bases). V lost 4 bases and J 4 bases, leaving 20 bases between the germline ends. The germline V gene encodes CDR1 SGDLS and CDR2 YYNGEE. The CDR3 totals 16 residues. The CDR3 region has the DNA TGTGCCAGCAGCCTCATGGCGGGGGGACAGGGAGAGACCCAGTACTTC. Translation: CASSLMAGGQGETQYF.

There are a few counts of this clone. This chain connects TRBV9 to TRBJ2-7; 11 bases agree with TRBD1. The CDR3 runs 14 residues. J gave up 5 bases and V 3 bases, and 4 bases lay outside the gene matches. Germline loops: CDR1 SGDLS, CDR2 YYNGEE. The CDR3 DNA reads TGTGCCAGCAGCGCACCGGGACAGGGGGACGAGCAGTACTTC. It codes for CASSAPGQGDEQYF.

There are a few counts of this clone. The chain uses TRBV28 and TRBJ2-1, with a tentative D call TRBD1 (6 bases). In germline, CDR1 is MDHEN, CDR2 SYDVKM. Trimming removed 5 bases from V and 11 bases from J, with 10 bases in between. The CDR3 loop spans 11 amino acids. The CDR3: CASSTGTKQFF. The CDR3, as DNA: TGTGCCAGCAGTACAGGGACGAAGCAGTTCTTC. The variable domain in full, completed from reference TRBV28 and TRBJ2-1, reads DVKVTQSSRYLVKRTGEKVFLECVQDMDHENMFWYRQDPGLGLRLIYFSYDVKMKEKGDIPEGYSVSREKKERFSLILESASTNQTSMYLCASSTGTKQFFGPGTRLTVL.

In its sample, this clone was seen a few times. The DNA for the CDR3 is TGCGCCAGCGGCTCCTCAGGGACAAGGGGTTACGAGACCCAGTACTTC. Translating gives CASGSSGTRGYETQYF. The V call is TRBV4-1, the J call TRBJ2-5; D is possibly TRBD1 (6 bases). V lost 8 bases, J lost 5 bases, and 24 bases lay in between. Germline-derived CDR1 and CDR2 are MGHRA and YSYEKL. CDR3 length: 16 amino acids.

Turning to this clone: The junction departs from germline at one end; a sequencing error may be responsible. The chain has TRBV28 and TRBJ2-4; 8 bases match TRBD1. Germline V gene data show CDR1 as MDHEN and CDR2 as SYDVKM. The CDR3 covers 12 residues. DNA of the CDR3: TGTGCCAGCAGCTCCACCGACAGGGGAAAGGACTTC. It codes for CASSSTDRGKDF.

This clone was observed a handful of times. This chain joins TRBV29-1 and TRBJ2-1; TRBD2 aligns across 8 bases. The CDR3 is 15 residues long. Trimming took 1 base from V and 8 from J; bases not matched to a gene: 10. CDR1 is SQVTM, CDR2 ANQGSEA, per germline. The CDR3 nucleotides are TGCAGCGTTGAAGCGGGGACTAGAGGACTTTATGAGCAGTTCTTC. The encoded protein is CSVEAGTRGLYEQFF.

V is TRBV6-6 and J is TRBJ2-5, with 7 nucleotides matching TRBD1. The end of the DNA is better explained by TRBJ2-7, so the J call may be wrong. CDR3 length equals 12 residues. Germline V gives CDR1 MNHNY, CDR2 SVGAGI (reference sequence). In DNA form, the CDR3 reads TGTGCCAGCAGAGGGGGCCCAGACGAGCAGTACTTC. Translated: CASRGGPDEQYF.

The V call is TRBV28, the J call TRBJ1-2; TRBD1 matches at 8 bases. Germline V gene sequence: CDR1 MDHEN, CDR2 SYDVKM. The trim removed 10 bases at V and 3 bases at J, leaving 13 bases unmatched. The CDR3 has 15 amino acids. The CDR3 DNA reads as TGTGCCACCAGCAGGAGGGACAGGATAGACTATGGCTACACCTTC. This translates into CATSRRDRIDYGYTF.

This clone occurred a few times. The chain is built from TRBV7-9 and TRBJ2-4; a possible D gene is TRBD2 (6 bases). The V end was cut by 8 bases, the J end by 3 bases, with 20 bases between. Germline V gene sequence: CDR1 SEHNR, CDR2 FQNEAQ (reference sequence). This CDR3 has 16 amino acids. The CDR3 loop is CASSKAVGGVKNIQYF. The CDR3 DNA reads TGTGCCAGCTCCAAGGCGGTAGGAGGGGTCAAAAACATTCAGTACTTC.

The chain recombines TRBV27 with TRBJ2-2; D gene unclear. CDR1 is MNHEY and CDR2 is SMNVEV in the germline V gene (reference sequence). This CDR3 is built from 16 residues. Trimming cost V 10 bases and J 0 bases, with 18 bases left between them. The CDR3 here is CATAFIAFANTGELFF. The CDR3 DNA sequence: TGTGCCACCGCCTTTATTGCGTTCGCGAACACCGGGGAGCTGTTTTTT.

This clone was counted between two and nine times. The chain employs TRBV6-1 and TRBJ2-5; 7 positions match TRBD1. This CDR3 is 14 amino acids long. CDR1 is MNHNS and CDR2 is SASEGT in the germline V gene. V shed 4 bases and J 2 bases; nucleotides not matched to a gene: 4. The CDR3 nucleotides read TGTGCCAGCAGTGCAGGGACAGCACAAGAGACCCAGTACTTC. Translated, it gives CASSAGTAQETQYF.

This clone was counted a few times. The chain carries TRBV6-1 and TRBJ2-7; D possibly corresponds to TRBD2 (5 bases). The CDR3 runs to 16 residues. V was trimmed by 6 bases and J by 0 bases, leaving 18 bases between them. The V gene's germline CDR1 is MNHNS and CDR2 SASEGT. CDR3 coding DNA: TGTGCCAGCAGCGAATCGACTCGGGGTACCTCCTACGAGCAGTACTTC. Protein product: CASSESTRGTSYEQYF.

This clone was observed a few times. This sequence joins TRBV5-6 and TRBJ2-7; D is perhaps TRBD2 (6 bases). In germline, CDR1 is SGHDT, CDR2 YYEEEE. V was clipped by 0 bases and J by 5 bases, with 15 bases between them. The length of the CDR3 is 15 residues. Here the CDR3 DNA reads TGTGCCAGCAGCTTGGGTTCCGGGAGAGGGAACGAGCAGTACTTC. Protein sequence: CASSLGSGRGNEQYF. The full variable domain, with the rest looked up from reference TRBV5-6 and TRBJ2-7, is DAGVTQSPTHLIKTRGQQVTLRCSPKSGHDTVSWYQQALGQGPQFIFQYYEEEERQRGNFPDRFSGHQFPNYSSELNVNALLLGDSALYLCASSLGSGRGNEQYFGPGTRLTVT.